These 23 T cell receptor beta chains originate from one sample sequenced in a study of Ad26.COV2.S vaccination and SARS-CoV-2 variants. The treatment: some 20 received Ad26.COV2.S at low or high dose, single or two shots; about 5 received placebo; per-sample allocation not given. Day 63 after the first injection of vaccine or placebo was the sampling time. The assay was immunoSEQ multiplex PCR, and TCRdb's table has in-frame clones only and misses some. The sample has about 460,000 clones; roughly nine tenths are singletons. The material was peripheral blood, obtained in a trial of Ad26.COV2.S vaccine versus placebo. Source of these receptors: a person between 18 and 65 years old who received the Ad26.COV2.S COVID-19 vaccine or a placebo.

J is TRBJ1-2 and V is TRBV2; D ambiguous. The V end lost 5 bases, the J end lost 14 bases, and 15 bases lay between the germline ends. The germline V gene has CDR1 SNHLY and CDR2 FYNNEI. The CDR3 contains 11 residues. The CDR3 reads CASSTQYLLTF. CDR3 nucleotides: TGTGCCAGCAGTACTCAGTACCTCTTGACCTTC.

The chain combines TRBV6-5 with TRBJ2-7; weak D call: TRBD1 (6 bases). The CDR3 extends over 11 amino acids. CDR1 is MNHEY, CDR2 SVGAGI, per germline. Trimming removed 10 bases at V and 5 bases at J, with 12 bases between. CDR3 region: CATTGTHEQYF. The CDR3 DNA reads as TGTGCCACCACCGGGACACACGAGCAGTACTTC.

For the CDR3, the DNA is TGTGCCAGCAGTTTCCAGGGAGTGAACACTGAAGCTTTCTTT. It is translated as CASSFQGVNTEAFF. The chain joins TRBV28 to TRBJ1-1, with D maybe TRBD1 (5 bases). Trimming took 3 bases from V and 0 from J, leaving 8 bases between them. The germline CDR1 and CDR2 sequences are MDHEN and SYDVKM. CDR3 size: 14 residues.

J is TRBJ2-2 and V is TRBV9; 8 nucleotides match TRBD1. Per the germline V gene, CDR1 is SGDLS and CDR2 is YYNGEE. V shed 1 base and J 0 bases; nucleotides not matched to a gene: 2. The CDR3 consists of 16 residues. The CDR3 is CASSVKQGANTGELFF. CDR3 nucleotide sequence: TGTGCCAGCAGCGTAAAACAGGGGGCGAACACCGGGGAGCTGTTTTTT.

This clone is a singleton in its sample. This chain uses TRBV15 with TRBJ1-4, with 9 bases aligning to TRBD1. The CDR3 sequence is 15 residues long. Germline CDR1 is LNHNV and CDR2 is YYDKDF (reference sequence). V lost 1 base, J lost 4 bases, and 1 base stayed unmatched. In nucleotides, the CDR3 is TGTGCCACCAGCAGAGGGGGACAGGGTAATGAAAAACTGTTTTTT. This encodes CATSRGGQGNEKLFF.

V usage is TRBV27 and J usage is TRBJ2-1; a weak D match, TRBD2 (6 bases). The CDR3 runs 13 residues. V lost 6 bases, J lost 8 bases, and 14 bases lay in between. Germline CDR1 and CDR2: MNHEY and SMNVEV (reference sequence). The CDR3 region has the DNA TGTGCCAGCAGCCTGACTAGGACTGATGAGCAGTTCTTC. This codes for CASSLTRTDEQFF.

The J gene is TRBJ2-2, the V gene TRBV30; D ambiguous. V shed 0 bases and J shed 6 bases, with 8 bases lying between them. CDR1 and CDR2 from the germline V gene are GTSNPN and SVGIG (reference sequence). This CDR3 contains 13 residues. DNA for the CDR3: TGTGCCTGGAGTGTAGGTTTGGCCGGGGAGCTGTTTTTT. Its translation: CAWSVGLAGELFF.

CDR3 residues: CASSLKERPAQYF. Written as DNA, the CDR3 is TGTGCCAGCAGCTTAAAAGAGCGTCCGGCCCAGTACTTC. The chain employs TRBV11-1 and TRBJ2-5; D gene uncertain. Per germline, CDR1 SGHAT and CDR2 FQDESV (reference sequence). Trimming cost V 2 bases and J 9 bases, with 13 bases left between them. The CDR3 extends over 13 amino acids.

The chain uses TRBV29-1 and TRBJ2-2, with a tentative D call TRBD1 (6 bases). The CDR3 is 13 residues long. Germline CDR1 and CDR2: SQVTM and ANQGSEA. Trimming took 4 bases from V and 3 from J, leaving 9 bases between them. CDR3 in amino acids: CSVAGQYTGELFF. The CDR3 DNA reads TGCAGCGTTGCGGGACAATACACCGGGGAGCTGTTTTTT.

This chain uses TRBV27 with TRBJ2-3; TRBD2 matches at 7 bases. The J segment lost 14 bases and the V segment lost 5 bases, leaving 13 bases of the junction unmatched. The CDR3 totals 13 residues. Looked up from germline, CDR1 is MNHEY and CDR2 is SMNVEV (reference sequence). CDR3 sequence: CASSPHSGGGPYF. The CDR3 DNA sequence: TGTGCCAGCAGTCCCCATTCGGGCGGGGGTCCGTATTTT.

The V gene is TRBV18, the J gene TRBJ2-5, with TRBD1 matching over 7 bases. Germline CDR1 KGHSH, CDR2 LQKENI. This CDR3 is built from 13 residues. V lost 3 bases, J lost 5 bases, and 3 bases stayed unmatched. CDR3 sequence (DNA): TGTGCCAGCTCACCGGGCAGGGGGGAGACCCAGTACTTC. The encoded protein is CASSPGRGETQYF. Full variable domain (rest looked up from reference TRBV18 and TRBJ2-5): NAGVMQNPRHLVRRRGQEARLRCSPMKGHSHVYWYRQLPEEGLKFMVYLQKENIIDESGMPKERFSAEFPKEGPSILRIQQVVRGDSAAYFCASSPGRGETQYFGPGTRLLVL.

The J gene is TRBJ1-5, the V gene TRBV5-1, with D unresolved. Germline loops: CDR1 SGHRS, CDR2 YFSETQ. Trimming cost V 0 bases and J 3 bases, with 4 bases left between them. The CDR3 length is 13 residues. CDR3 nucleotides: TGCGCCAGCAGCTTGGGGGACAATCAGCCCCAGCATTTT. Amino acid sequence: CASSLGDNQPQHF.

The rearrangement joins TRBV28 to TRBJ2-5; TRBD2 matches at 8 bases. CDR3 length: 16 residues. The V segment lost 1 base and the J segment 2 bases; nucleotides outside the gene matches: 6. Germline CDR1 is MDHEN and CDR2 is SYDVKM. CDR3: CASSLLVAGKQETQYF. The CDR3, as DNA: TGTGCCAGCAGTTTATTAGTAGCGGGGAAGCAAGAGACCCAGTACTTC.

V usage is TRBV6-5 and J usage is TRBJ2-1, with a possible D match to TRBD2 (5 bases). The length of the CDR3 is 16 residues. CDR1 and CDR2 (germline): MNHEY, SVGAGI. V gave up 3 bases and J gave up 6 bases, with 18 bases separating them. The CDR3 protein is CASSYTGSPHGNEQFF. DNA for the CDR3: TGTGCCAGCAGTTATACGGGGAGTCCCCATGGCAATGAGCAGTTCTTC.

The chain joins TRBV7-2 to TRBJ1-5; TRBD1 is a possible D gene (5 bases). Germline lookup yields CDR1 SGHTA and CDR2 FQGNSA. This CDR3 is built from 15 residues. The V and J ends lost 1 base and 5 bases respectively, with 12 bases between them. The CDR3 DNA sequence: TGTGCCAGCAGCTTAGTTTCTGGGGGAGATCAGCCCCAGCATTTT. Protein sequence: CASSLVSGGDQPQHF.

The chain employs TRBV24-1 and TRBJ2-1, with 10 bases that match TRBD2. This CDR3 spans 18 amino acids. Germline CDR1 is KGHDR and CDR2 is SFDVKD. Losses at the gene ends were 1 base for V and 6 bases for J; bases not matched to a gene: 11. In nucleotides, the CDR3 is TGTGCCACCAGTGATTTCGCCCTAGGACTAGCGGTCCGCAATGAGCAGTTCTTC. Encoded protein: CATSDFALGLAVRNEQFF.

The J gene is TRBJ1-1, the V gene TRBV19, with D possibly being TRBD1 (5 bases). Germline CDR1 and CDR2: LNHDA and SQIVND (reference sequence). V was clipped by 0 bases and J by 1 base, with 9 bases between them. CDR3 length: 15 amino acids. In DNA form, the CDR3 reads TGTGCCAGTAGTATAGATCCAGGGCAGAACACTGAAGCTTTCTTT. Amino acid sequence: CASSIDPGQNTEAFF.

This clone was counted once. The chain joins TRBV4-1 to TRBJ1-2; D not certain. Trimming removed 1 base at V and 8 bases at J, with 14 bases between. The CDR3 consists of 14 residues. CDR1 and CDR2 (germline): MGHRA, YSYEKL. The CDR3 DNA reads as TGCGCCAGCAGCCAAGTAATGGGCCGGGCCGGCTACACCTTC. It yields the protein CASSQVMGRAGYTF.

The rearrangement links TRBV19 to TRBJ2-1; D gene uncertain. V lost 3 bases to trimming and J lost 4 bases, with 10 bases between them. CDR1 is LNHDA and CDR2 is SQIVND in the germline V gene (reference sequence). The CDR3 has 14 amino acids. The CDR3: CASSIRSPYNEQFF. The CDR3 DNA reads TGTGCCAGTAGTATTCGTTCCCCTTACAATGAGCAGTTCTTC.

The V and J genes are TRBV7-2 and TRBJ2-3, with TRBD2 identical over 10 bases. The ends lost 2 bases at V and 0 bases at J; junction bases unmatched: 5. CDR1 is SGHTA and CDR2 is FQGNSA in the germline V gene. This CDR3 region has 17 residues. The DNA for the CDR3 is TGTGCCAGCAGCTTAAGTAGCGGGAGGCTGAGCACAGATACGCAGTATTTT. Its protein product is CASSLSSGRLSTDTQYF.

The chain couples TRBV28 to TRBJ2-7; D gene ambiguous. Germline CDR1 is MDHEN and CDR2 is SYDVKM. The length of the CDR3 is 13 residues. The V end was cut by 6 bases, the J end by 2 bases, with 11 bases between. The CDR3 sequence: CASSPPWAYEQYF. In nucleotides, the CDR3 is TGTGCCAGCAGCCCTCCTTGGGCCTACGAGCAGTACTTC.

CDR3 sequence: CAWSASGTVNQPQHF. The DNA for the CDR3 is TGTGCCTGGAGCGCATCCGGGACAGTGAATCAGCCCCAGCATTTT. This chain uses TRBV30 with TRBJ1-5, with TRBD1 matching over 7 bases. This CDR3 region has 15 residues. Germline values: CDR1 GTSNPN, CDR2 SVGIG (reference sequence). J gave up 4 bases and V 3 bases, and 9 bases lay outside the gene matches.

The V gene is TRBV7-9, the J gene TRBJ2-7; 11 positions agree with TRBD2. Germline values: CDR1 SEHNR, CDR2 FQNEAQ (reference sequence). The V gene end was trimmed by 5 bases and the J gene end by 5 bases; junction bases not matched to a gene: 5. CDR3 length: 14 amino acids. The CDR3 region has the DNA TGTGCCAGCAGCGTAGGACTAGCGGGCGACGAGCAGTACTTC. Residues: CASSVGLAGDEQYF.